The 12 T cell receptor beta chains reported below all come from one sample, sequenced in a study of early T cells in non-severe SARS-CoV-2 infection. One entry per CDR3 protein, called by TCRdb with MiXCR from the 5' RACE reads. Among approximately 70,000 distinct CDR3 sequences, about 9.1% were seen once, and the ten largest hold roughly 16%. This material consisted of whole blood, taken at baseline. All receptors come from an adult who was a healthcare worker with PCR-confirmed SARS-CoV-2 infection or an uninfected control (not recorded which).

The table lists this clonotype with many counts. The chain has TRBV12-3 or TRBV12-4 and TRBJ2-4; D is perhaps TRBD1 (5 bases). The CDR3 has 12 amino acids. V gave up 6 bases and J gave up 8 bases, with 11 bases separating them. Here the CDR3 reads CASRATVDIQYF. The DNA for the CDR3 is TGTGCCAGCAGGGCGACAGTGGACATTCAGTACTTC.

This clonotype was counted many times. This chain uses TRBV12-3 or TRBV12-4 with TRBJ2-1; D is possibly TRBD2 (6 bases). Trimming stripped 3 bases from V and 8 bases from J, with 14 bases between. The CDR3 has 14 amino acids. In nucleotides, the CDR3 is TGTGCCAGCAGTTTTAGCGGCCCTGGGGATGAGCAGTTCTTC. Amino acid sequence: CASSFSGPGDEQFF.

This clonotype was seen only a few times. For the CDR3, the DNA is TGTGCCAGCAGTCTGCCAGCTAGGGAGACCCAGTACTTC. It translates to CASSLPARETQYF. The chain has TRBV6-2 or TRBV6-3 and TRBJ2-5; no firm D call. The CDR3 contains 13 residues. V lost 5 bases to trimming and J lost 5 bases, with 12 bases between them. Per germline, CDR1 MNHEY and CDR2 SVGEGT.

This clonotype appeared many times. V usage is TRBV7-2 and J usage is TRBJ2-2; TRBD1 aligns across 12 bases. With 6 bases clipped from V and 6 bases from J, the junction kept 8 bases outside the gene matches. Germline assignment: CDR1 SGHTA and CDR2 FQGNSA. This CDR3 is built from 16 residues. The CDR3 spells CASRTPGTGGSGELFF. The DNA of the CDR3 is TGTGCCAGCAGGACCCCCGGGACAGGGGGCTCCGGGGAGCTGTTTTTT.

The chain employs TRBV12-3 or TRBV12-4 and TRBJ2-1, with TRBD2 identical over 10 bases. This CDR3 spans 16 amino acids. V trimming: 4 bases; J trimming: 7 bases; junction bases outside the gene matches: 10. The CDR3 bases are TGTGCCAGCAGTTCGGACTCTAGCGGGAGAGGAAATGAGCAGTTCTTC. It encodes CASSSDSSGRGNEQFF.

This clonotype has a count of ten or more. The chain couples TRBV12-3 or TRBV12-4 to TRBJ2-5, with a possible D match to TRBD1 (6 bases). V lost 5 bases and J 1 base, leaving 11 bases between the germline ends. This CDR3 has 14 residues. This chain's CDR3 is CASSPYRVQETQYF. The CDR3 DNA reads as TGTGCCAGCAGTCCATACAGGGTCCAAGAGACCCAGTACTTC.

This clonotype was recorded a few times. The chain carries TRBV9 and TRBJ1-5; no clear D. The V end lost 3 bases, the J end lost 5 bases, and 18 bases lay between the germline ends. Per germline, CDR1 SGDLS and CDR2 YYNGEE. The CDR3 consists of 16 residues. The CDR3 nucleotides are TGTGCCAGCAGCGAGGGCGCGGGGTTGTTCGATCAGCCCCAGCATTTT. Its translation: CASSEGAGLFDQPQHF.

This clonotype was counted at least ten times. The chain employs TRBV6-2 or TRBV6-3 and TRBJ1-5; unclear D gene. Germline V gene sequence: CDR1 MNHEY, CDR2 SVGEGT. The CDR3 has 14 residues. Trimming stripped 2 bases from V and 2 bases from J, with 7 bases between. In nucleotides, the CDR3 is TGTGCCAGCAGTTACGGGCCTGGCAATCAGCCCCAGCATTTT. Its protein is CASSYGPGNQPQHF.

The gene calls are TRBV7-2 and TRBJ1-3, with D unclear. CDR3 length: 14 residues. CDR1 SGHTA and CDR2 FQGNSA come from the germline V gene. Trimming cost V 3 bases and J 3 bases, with 9 bases left between them. The DNA for the CDR3 is TGTGCCAGCAGCTTTAATGCGGGTGGAAACACCATATATTTT. The encoded protein is CASSFNAGGNTIYF.

This clonotype was detected ten times or more. The chain couples TRBV29-1 to TRBJ2-1; D possibly corresponds to TRBD1 (5 bases). Trimming took 5 bases from V and 2 from J, leaving 13 bases between them. The germline CDR1 and CDR2 sequences are SQVTM and ANQGSEA. The CDR3 length is 14 residues. The CDR3 bases are TGCAGCGTTTCGCGCTCAGGGACCTACAATGAGCAGTTCTTC. This translates into CSVSRSGTYNEQFF.

The sample holds many counts of this clonotype. V is TRBV7-2 and J is TRBJ1-5; TRBD1 matches 7 bases. V lost 0 bases to trimming and J lost 4 bases; unmatched junction nucleotides: 9. Germline values: CDR1 SGHTA, CDR2 FQGNSA. The CDR3 spans 17 residues. The CDR3, as DNA: TGTGCCAGCAGCTTAGCGGGGGCCAGGGGGGGTAATCAGCCCCAGCATTTT. Translating it yields CASSLAGARGGNQPQHF.

V gene TRBV27 combines with J gene TRBJ2-7, with a possible D match to TRBD1 (5 bases). Per the germline V gene, CDR1 is MNHEY and CDR2 is SMNVEV (reference sequence). CDR3 length: 17 residues. V dropped 5 bases and J dropped 3 bases, with 23 bases sitting between them. The CDR3 DNA follows: TGTGCCAGCAGTCCTTATAAGACGGACGAAAGGGGCTACGAGCAGTACTTC. Its protein product is CASSPYKTDERGYEQYF.